The 22 T cell receptor beta chains in this list originate from one sample, sequenced in a study of cytomegalovirus exposure and HLA in healthy donors (dated by TCRdb to the late 2010s). The library was produced with the immunoSEQ multiplex PCR assay. For the multiplex PCR, a mixture combining 60 forward primers for TCR Vbeta segments and 13 reverse primers for TCR Jbeta segments was used. As stored in TCRdb, this immuneACCESS dataset retains in-frame rearrangements with V and J assigned. A fraction of the clones does not appear; measured against another copy, unresolved V genes explain less than half of the discrepancy, and the remainder lacks a known reason. The sample table contains around 200,000 clones; only one count was recorded for more than 80% of them. The top ten clonotypes cover about 0.64% of the sample. Sequences were obtained from PBMCs. These receptors all stem from a boy aged 5-17 years in good health and CMV-seronegative.

J is TRBJ1-3 and V is TRBV15; possible D gene TRBD1, 6 bases. The CDR3 is 15 amino acids. Trimming stripped 1 base from V and 2 bases from J, with 9 bases between. CDR1 and CDR2 from the germline V gene are LNHNV and YYDKDF (reference sequence). CDR3 nucleotides: TGTGCCACCAGCAGAGGGGGGCAGACTGGAAACACCATATATTTT. The encoded protein is CATSRGGQTGNTIYF.

The V gene is TRBV13, the J gene TRBJ2-7; 8 bases agree with TRBD2. V gave up 1 base and J gave up 0 bases; unmatched junction bases: 5. This CDR3 has 16 residues. The V gene's germline CDR1 is PRHDT and CDR2 FYEKMQ (reference sequence). The CDR3 DNA is TGTGCCAGCAGCTTAGCGGGCGGGAGGACCTCCTACGAGCAGTACTTC. Translating it yields CASSLAGGRTSYEQYF.

This chain uses TRBV4-3 with TRBJ2-1; D may be TRBD2 (5 bases). Trimming cost V 4 bases and J 0 bases, with 16 bases left between them. This CDR3 region has 17 residues. Germline CDR1 and CDR2: LGHNA and YSLEER. The CDR3, as DNA: TGCGCCAGCAGCCTCGAGCCAGGCGCGGGCTCCTACAATGAGCAGTTCTTC. Translation: CASSLEPGAGSYNEQFF.

V and J are TRBV6-5 and TRBJ1-1; possible D gene TRBD1, 5 bases. Germline CDR1 MNHEY, CDR2 SVGAGI. This CDR3 comprises 15 residues. The ends were cut back, 0 bases at V and 5 bases at J, with 13 bases in the middle. The CDR3 region is CASSYSVEGWTEAFF. CDR3 sequence (DNA): TGTGCCAGCAGTTACTCGGTGGAGGGGTGGACTGAAGCTTTCTTT.

V and J are TRBV19 and TRBJ2-7; tentatively, D is TRBD1 (5 bases). The germline gives CDR1 LNHDA, CDR2 SQIVND (reference sequence). The CDR3 extends over 12 amino acids. V lost 5 bases, J lost 3 bases, and 8 bases lay in between. The CDR3 loop is CASSADSYEQYF. The CDR3 DNA is TGTGCCAGTAGTGCTGACAGCTACGAGCAGTACTTC.

This chain uses TRBV4-2 with TRBJ1-6; D is perhaps TRBD1 (6 bases). Germline V gene lookup returns CDR1 LGHNA and CDR2 YNFKEQ. V lost 4 bases to trimming and J lost 6 bases, with 19 bases between them. The CDR3 consists of 17 residues. The CDR3 loop reads CASSPTGGGQINSPLHF. The CDR3 DNA is TGTGCCAGCAGCCCCACGGGAGGGGGACAAATTAATTCACCCCTCCACTTT.

The CDR3 loop reads CASSFEPANEQYF. CDR3 coding DNA: TGTGCCAGCAGCTTTGAACCCGCGAACGAGCAGTACTTC. J is TRBJ2-7 and V is TRBV5-6; D unresolved. CDR1 and CDR2 (germline): SGHDT, YYEEEE. Trimming took off 2 bases at V and 5 bases at J, with 11 bases between the two ends. The CDR3 length is 13 residues. Full variable domain (rest looked up from reference TRBV5-6 and TRBJ2-7): DAGVTQSPTHLIKTRGQQVTLRCSPKSGHDTVSWYQQALGQGPQFIFQYYEEEERQRGNFPDRFSGHQFPNYSSELNVNALLLGDSALYLCASSFEPANEQYFGPGTRLTVT.

The chain has TRBV7-8 and TRBJ2-1; a weak D match, TRBD2 (6 bases). V gave up 0 bases and J gave up 9 bases, with 18 bases separating them. This CDR3 is 16 amino acids long. Germline V gives CDR1 SGHVS, CDR2 FQNEAQ. CDR3 region: CASSLARSSGGVEQFF. The CDR3 DNA is TGTGCCAGCAGCTTAGCGCGGAGTAGCGGAGGGGTTGAGCAGTTCTTC.

V gene TRBV9 combines with J gene TRBJ2-1; possible D gene TRBD2, 6 bases. Per the germline V gene, CDR1 is SGDLS and CDR2 is YYNGEE. The CDR3 extends over 16 amino acids. Trimming took 2 bases from V and 0 from J, leaving 12 bases between them. CDR3 region: CASSVSGTSSYNEQFF. Written as DNA, the CDR3 is TGTGCCAGCAGCGTTAGCGGCACGAGCTCCTACAATGAGCAGTTCTTC.

This clone was seen only once. The V and J genes are TRBV6-6 and TRBJ1-4; tentatively, D is TRBD1 (5 bases). V was pared by 0 bases and J by 4 bases, with 9 bases between. CDR3 size: 15 residues. CDR1 is MNHNY and CDR2 is SVGAGI in the germline V gene (reference sequence). CDR3 loop: CASSYSRGDNEKLFF. The CDR3 nucleotides are TGTGCCAGCAGTTACTCGCGGGGGGATAATGAAAAACTGTTTTTT.

V usage is TRBV5-4 and J usage is TRBJ2-5, with a possible D match to TRBD1 (6 bases). CDR1 is SGHNT and CDR2 is YYREEE in the germline V gene (reference sequence). Between the trimmed V and J ends, which lost 1 base and 4 bases, there was a span of 11 bases. The CDR3 length is 14 residues. CDR3 coding DNA: TGTGCCAGCAGCTTGACAGGGCAGGGAGAGACCCAGTACTTC. It specifies CASSLTGQGETQYF.

This clone was counted a few times. This chain joins TRBV7-8 and TRBJ1-1; 7 nucleotides line up with TRBD1. CDR3 size: 14 residues. Trimming cost V 5 bases and J 2 bases; bases outside gene matches: 5. Germline V gives CDR1 SGHVS, CDR2 FQNEAQ. CDR3 protein: CASSNQGGNTEAFF. The CDR3 region has the DNA TGTGCCAGCAGCAACCAGGGGGGCAACACTGAAGCTTTCTTT.

V is TRBV10-3 and J is TRBJ2-2, with 9 bases that match TRBD1. This CDR3 has 15 residues. Trimming took 9 bases from V and 1 from J; bases not matched to a gene: 6. The V gene's germline CDR1 is ENHRY and CDR2 SYGVKD. The CDR3 here is CAILGGQGNTGELFF. As DNA, the CDR3 is TGTGCCATTCTCGGGGGACAGGGGAACACCGGGGAGCTGTTTTTT.

V usage is TRBV11-3 and J usage is TRBJ2-7; D remains unclear. The CDR3 is 12 residues long. Germline V CDR1 and CDR2: SGHNT, YENEEA. V was cut by 1 base and J by 7 bases, with 8 bases left in between. CDR3 sequence reads: CASSLVAGEQYF. CDR3 bases: TGTGCCAGCAGCTTAGTCGCCGGGGAGCAGTACTTC.

The gene calls are TRBV19 and TRBJ1-1; 7 nucleotides agree with TRBD1. Germline V lookup: CDR1 LNHDA, CDR2 SQIVND (reference sequence). This CDR3 is 14 amino acids long. The V and J ends lost 4 bases and 1 base, in that order; junction bases with no gene match: 3. DNA of the CDR3: TGTGCCAGTAGTACCGGGACAGCGAACACTGAAGCTTTCTTT. Its translation: CASSTGTANTEAFF.

J is TRBJ2-7 and V is TRBV27; D may be TRBD1 (6 bases). V gave up 2 bases and J gave up 3 bases, with 14 bases separating them. This CDR3 comprises 15 residues. CDR1 MNHEY and CDR2 SMNVEV come from the germline V gene (reference sequence). CDR3 DNA sequence: TGTGCCAGCAGTTTAACGTTCGGGACAATCTACGAGCAGTACTTC. It translates to CASSLTFGTIYEQYF.

This clone was counted only a few times. The rearrangement joins TRBV7-9 to TRBJ2-1; 7 nucleotides line up with TRBD2. This CDR3 is 12 amino acids long. The J segment lost 9 bases and the V segment lost 7 bases, leaving 6 bases of the junction unmatched. Germline-derived CDR1 and CDR2 are SEHNR and FQNEAQ (reference sequence). CDR3 sequence reads: CASTHPGGEQFF. For the CDR3, the DNA is TGTGCCAGCACTCACCCGGGGGGTGAGCAGTTCTTC.

This chain connects TRBV6-4 to TRBJ2-3; D gene ambiguous. Trimming stripped 10 bases from V and 1 base from J, with 15 bases between. The CDR3 contains 14 residues. Germline CDR1 and CDR2: MRHNA and SNTAGT. The CDR3 DNA sequence: TGTGCCACCTCTTCCGACATGGGCACAGATACGCAGTATTTT. Protein sequence: CATSSDMGTDTQYF.

V usage is TRBV30 and J usage is TRBJ2-7; TRBD1 matches 7 bases. V lost 5 bases, J lost 6 bases, and 10 bases stayed unmatched. The CDR3 has 13 amino acids. From germline, CDR1 is GTSNPN and CDR2 SVGIG (reference sequence). This CDR3 reads CAWGRGQILEQYF. Written as DNA, the CDR3 is TGTGCCTGGGGCCGGGGACAGATTCTCGAGCAGTACTTC.

On this clone itself: The junction does not match germline at one end; this may be a read error. The rearrangement joins TRBV18 to TRBJ2-3; D possibly corresponds to TRBD2 (6 bases). Germline values: CDR1 KGHSH, CDR2 LQKENI. This CDR3 region has 15 residues. CDR3 sequence: CASSAPGLSTDTQYF. The CDR3, as DNA: TGTGCCAGCTCAGCACCGGGACTGAGCACAGATACGCAGTATTTT.

V gene TRBV7-2 combines with J gene TRBJ1-1; unclear D gene. From germline, CDR1 is SGHTA and CDR2 FQGNSA. The CDR3 has 12 amino acids. V was shortened by 4 bases and J by 8 bases, with 11 bases between the two germline ends. The CDR3 DNA is TGTGCCAGCAGCTCCCCCCAGGTCGAAGCTTTCTTT. Encoded protein: CASSSPQVEAFF.

The CDR3 spells CASSLGLAGGNEQFF. CDR3 nucleotide sequence: TGCGCCAGCAGTTTAGGACTAGCGGGAGGCAATGAGCAGTTCTTC. V gene TRBV5-1 combines with J gene TRBJ2-1; TRBD2 agrees at 14 bases. V lost 5 bases and J lost 6; bases outside the gene matches: 4. Germline V gives CDR1 SGHRS, CDR2 YFSETQ. This CDR3 spans 15 amino acids.